The source of this TCR beta chain is a study of identical twins. TCRdb fed the 5' RACE reads into MiXCR, producing one record per CDR3 protein. The sample has about 700,000 distinct CDR3 sequences, 6% to 6.5% seen once. The CDR3 has 11 amino acids. The V end lost 5 bases, the J end lost 11 bases, and 10 bases lay between the germline ends. Germline-derived CDR1 and CDR2 are LNHDA and SQIVND (reference sequence). This clonotype has only a few counts. The clonotype comes from a young man in good health. The sample consisted of naive T cells sorted from blood. The chain recombines TRBV19 with TRBJ2-4; D is uncertain. The CDR3 DNA reads TGTGCCAGTAGTGGGCCCGTGGTTCAGTACTTC. Translating gives CASSGPVVQYF.